The next 11 T cell receptor beta chains were all read from a single sample in a study of Graves' ophthalmopathy and Graves' hyperthyroidism. Investigators amplified TCR beta CDR3 regions from RNA transcripts. HTBI primers were employed in first-round RT-PCR, then a second-round multiplex PCR followed. MiXCR was run by TCRdb on the multiplex PCR reads, yielding one entry per CDR3 protein. The table includes 400,000 to 450,000 distinct CDR3 sequences, 20% to 25% detected once. The sequenced material came from peripheral blood. These receptors came from a woman aged 18-30 years with stable Graves' hyperthyroidism.

This clonotype was seen repeatedly, ten times or more. In DNA, the CDR3 is TGTGCCAGCAGCCAAGTCGGCGGAAGGGGCTATAATTCACCCCTCCACTTT. Residues: CASSQVGGRGYNSPLHF. The gene calls are TRBV3-1 and TRBJ1-6; D might be TRBD1 (5 bases). V lost 1 base to trimming and J lost 3 bases, with 13 bases between them. Germline values: CDR1 LGHDT, CDR2 YNNKEL (reference sequence). The CDR3 runs to 17 residues.

The chain joins TRBV15 to TRBJ2-4; possibly TRBD1 for D (5 bases). CDR3 length: 14 amino acids. Germline V lookup: CDR1 LNHNV, CDR2 YYDKDF (reference sequence). The V gene lost 6 bases and the J gene lost 7 bases, with 16 bases spanning the gap. CDR3 loop: CATSYRGSGNIQYF. The DNA for the CDR3 is TGTGCCACCAGTTATAGGGGCTCCGGGAACATTCAGTACTTC.

There are many counts of this clonotype. The chain recombines TRBV12-3 or TRBV12-4 with TRBJ2-4; D remains unclear. The V end was cut by 6 bases, the J end by 6 bases, with 21 bases between. This CDR3 spans 16 amino acids. The CDR3 coding sequence is TGTGCCAGCAGCCCCTCGTCCCCGGAGATGGGAAACATTCAGTACTTC. Its translation: CASSPSSPEMGNIQYF.

Regarding this clonotype: The junction departs from germline at one end; a sequencing error may be responsible. This chain joins TRBV12-3 or TRBV12-4 and TRBJ2-4; no clear D gene. The CDR3 is 16 amino acids. The CDR3 reads CASSLNTLLAKNIKYF. As DNA, the CDR3 is TGTGCCAGCAGTTTAAACACCCTTTTAGCTAAAAACATTAAGTACTTC.

The J gene is TRBJ1-2, the V gene TRBV3-1, with a tentative D call TRBD1 (5 bases). CDR1 and CDR2 (germline): LGHDT, YNNKEL (reference sequence). The CDR3 extends over 18 amino acids. V shed 1 base and J shed 2 bases, with 20 bases lying between them. This chain's CDR3 is CASSQVITAGTRNYGYTF. In DNA, the CDR3 is TGTGCCAGCAGCCAAGTTATTACGGCTGGGACTCGAAACTATGGCTACACCTTC.

Many counts were recorded for this clonotype. The chain employs TRBV6-2 or TRBV6-3 and TRBJ2-4; perhaps TRBD1 as D (5 bases). The CDR3 is 14 residues long. Trimming removed 5 bases at V and 8 bases at J, with 16 bases between. Germline V CDR1 and CDR2: MNHEY, SVGEGT. The CDR3 bases are TGTGCCAGCAGTCTGGACATCTCTTCCCACATTCAGTACTTC. The encoded protein is CASSLDISSHIQYF.

This clonotype was counted ten times or more. The chain recombines TRBV19 with TRBJ2-2; TRBD2 matches at 8 bases. V lost 5 bases, J lost 6 bases, and 8 bases stayed unmatched. Per germline, CDR1 LNHDA and CDR2 SQIVND (reference sequence). The CDR3 sequence is 15 residues long. CDR3 sequence: CASSDGGRLAGELFF. CDR3 DNA sequence: TGTGCCAGTAGTGATGGCGGGAGGTTGGCCGGGGAGCTGTTTTTT.

This clonotype was picked up a small number of times. This chain links TRBV12-3 or TRBV12-4 with TRBJ2-3; 9 nucleotides match TRBD2. After removal of 3 bases from V and 4 bases from J, the junction contained 17 bases not matched to a gene. The CDR3 totals 19 residues. The CDR3 DNA is TGTGCCAGCAGTTTTAAACCTGGCGGGAGGGCCCTCGCGGCAGATACGCAGTATTTT. Protein: CASSFKPGGRALAADTQYF.

Ten or more counts support this clonotype. J is TRBJ1-1 and V is TRBV7-8, with TRBD1 as a possible D gene (6 bases). The V end lost 5 bases, the J end lost 1 base, and 14 bases lay between the germline ends. Germline V CDR1 and CDR2: SGHVS, FQNEAQ. This CDR3 region has 15 residues. Here the CDR3 reads CASSAKDSKNTEAFF. The CDR3 nucleotides are TGTGCCAGCAGCGCAAAGGACAGTAAGAACACTGAAGCTTTCTTT.

In its sample, this clonotype was seen many times. For the CDR3, the DNA is TGTGCCAGCAGTTACTTTCCCCAGCGGGAGTTCGACGAGCAGTACTTC. It is translated as CASSYFPQREFDEQYF. The chain carries TRBV6-5 and TRBJ2-7; TRBD2 aligns across 8 bases. Per germline, CDR1 MNHEY and CDR2 SVGAGI. J was trimmed by 5 bases and V by 1 base; bases with no gene match: 10. This CDR3 region has 16 residues.

This clonotype has at least ten counts. The V gene is TRBV6-1, the J gene TRBJ2-4, with D perhaps TRBD2 (6 bases). The germline V and J ends were trimmed by 8 bases and 3 bases, with 8 bases remaining between them. This CDR3 has 12 residues. Germline-derived CDR1 and CDR2 are MNHNS and SASEGT. CDR3 sequence reads: CASAGLKNIQYF. In nucleotides, the CDR3 is TGTGCCAGCGCGGGACTCAAAAACATTCAGTACTTC.